This T cell receptor beta chain was identified during a study of cytomegalovirus exposure and HLA in healthy donors. Study conclusions and caveats: Many donors carried some public TCRs, although rarity characterized most TCR sequences. It was in a later analysis that TCR association rates were seen to vary by HLA locus, highest for DRB1 and lowest for HLA-C. In a later analysis, common viral pathogens appeared linked to several of the most significant clusters.

This clone occurred once. Its cognate antigen is unknown. The PCR employed 60 Vbeta primers together with 13 Jbeta primers. Original data processing: Later, an analysis found roughly 80 million unique TCR beta chains, and about 9.9 million of these were shared. The assay was immunoSEQ multiplex PCR, and TCRdb's table has in-frame clones only and misses some. V and J calls and clone size are those listed in that table; D and trimming were worked out from the DNA. The sample consists of about 160,000 clones, about four fifths of them appearing once. The CDR3 loop spans 13 amino acids. With V trimmed by 4 bases and J by 5 bases, 3 bases remained unmatched. Germline loops: CDR1 SGHDT, CDR2 YYEEEE.

Sequenced: PBMCs. This TCR was recovered from a male donor in good health and CMV-seropositive. The chain has TRBV5-6 and TRBJ1-1; 9 positions match TRBD1. CDR3: CASSLTGGTEAFF. In nucleotides, the CDR3 is TGTGCCAGCAGCCTGACAGGGGGGACTGAAGCTTTCTTT.